Following are 18 T cell receptor beta chains from one sample sequenced in a study of blood T cell repertoires in COVID-19. Here immunoSEQ multiplex PCR was the method, and the copy in TCRdb shows in-frame clones only, minus some. The table lists 150,000 to 200,000 clones, about 77% of them singletons. The specimen sequenced was PBMCs or T cells enriched from blood (not recorded which). The source is a woman aged 45-65 years with acute COVID-19.

This chain's CDR3 is CASSQEGGTANEKLFF. CDR3 bases: TGCGCCAGCAGCCAAGAAGGCGGGACAGCTAATGAAAAACTGTTTTTT. This chain uses TRBV4-1 with TRBJ1-4, with 7 bases matching TRBD1. Per germline, CDR1 MGHRA and CDR2 YSYEKL. This CDR3 comprises 16 residues. Trimming took 0 bases from V and 3 from J; bases not matched to a gene: 4.

The chain links TRBV28 to TRBJ1-1; D unclear. V lost 8 bases and J lost 1, with 5 bases in between. CDR1 and CDR2 from the germline V gene are MDHEN and SYDVKM. This CDR3 is 11 amino acids long. Here the CDR3 DNA reads TGTGCCAGCCTAGAGAACACTGAAGCTTTCTTT. Its protein is CASLENTEAFF.

This rearrangement joins TRBV6-5 to TRBJ1-4, with 7 bases aligning to TRBD1. V lost 6 bases and J lost 5; bases outside the gene matches: 9. The CDR3 has 15 amino acids. CDR1 and CDR2 from the germline V gene are MNHEY and SVGAGI. CDR3 sequence (DNA): TGTGCCAGCAGGGCCTCGACAGGGCGCAATGAAAAACTGTTTTTT. Amino acid sequence: CASRASTGRNEKLFF.

A word on this clone: Other DNA sequences in the same sample also yield this CDR3. The gene calls are TRBV28 and TRBJ1-2, with 8 bases matching TRBD1. Germline loops: CDR1 MDHEN, CDR2 SYDVKM. The CDR3 is 14 residues long. The trim removed 6 bases at V and 2 bases at J, leaving 5 bases unmatched. The CDR3 is CASSPTGGNYGYTF. CDR3 nucleotide sequence: TGTGCCAGCAGCCCTACAGGGGGGAACTATGGCTACACCTTC.

A note on this clone: Within the sample, other DNA sequences also encode this same CDR3. The chain employs TRBV6-4 and TRBJ2-1; 12 nucleotides line up with TRBD1. Per germline, CDR1 MRHNA and CDR2 SNTAGT. The CDR3 is made up of 13 amino acids. Trimming removed 6 bases from V and 7 bases from J; junction bases left unmatched: 1. Written as DNA, the CDR3 is TGTGCCAGCAGGGGACAGGGGGCGAATGAGCAGTTCTTC. This sequence encodes CASRGQGANEQFF.

This clone came up a few times. The V call is TRBV4-1, the J call TRBJ1-3; D ambiguous. Deletions cut 1 base from V and 2 bases from J, with 6 bases between. There are 14 residues in the CDR3. Germline V lookup: CDR1 MGHRA, CDR2 YSYEKL. Here the CDR3 DNA reads TGCGCCAGCAGCCAAGGGCGGGCTGGAAACACCATATATTTT. This codes for CASSQGRAGNTIYF.

The chain uses TRBV10-2 and TRBJ2-1, with 12 bases identical to TRBD2. The CDR3 has 18 residues. CDR1 WSHSY and CDR2 SAAADI come from the germline V gene. V was pared by 3 bases and J by 4 bases, with 10 bases of the junction left unmatched. The CDR3 nucleotides read TGCGCCAGCAGTGATGCCCCCGGACTAGCGGGACAGTACAATGAGCAGTTCTTC. Its protein product is CASSDAPGLAGQYNEQFF.

The rearrangement uses TRBV4-1 and TRBJ1-6, with 10 nucleotides matching TRBD1. Germline V gene sequence: CDR1 MGHRA, CDR2 YSYEKL. V was clipped by 5 bases and J by 8 bases; unmatched bases: 6. The CDR3 length is 15 residues. The CDR3 DNA is TGCGCCAGCAGCGCAACCGGGACAGGGGATTCACCCCTCCACTTT. Translation gives CASSATGTGDSPLHF.

The CDR3 nucleotides read TGTGCCAGCAGTGTTCCCGCCGGGACTAGCGGTTCTATGGGAGATACGCAGTATTTT. Amino acids: CASSVPAGTSGSMGDTQYF. V and J are TRBV6-1 and TRBJ2-3; 11 bases align to TRBD2. The CDR3 runs to 19 residues. Germline-derived CDR1 and CDR2 are MNHNS and SASEGT. The trim removed 4 bases at V and 5 bases at J, leaving 17 bases unmatched.

V usage is TRBV12-3 or TRBV12-4 and J usage is TRBJ1-4; D is perhaps TRBD1 (5 bases). Trimming took 5 bases from V and 3 from J, leaving 7 bases between them. This CDR3 spans 13 amino acids. CDR3 in amino acids: CASSRGSNEKLFF. CDR3 nucleotide sequence: TGTGCCAGCAGTCGGGGGTCTAATGAAAAACTGTTTTTT.

The chain carries TRBV28 and TRBJ1-5; 7 bases are a match to TRBD1. CDR1 MDHEN and CDR2 SYDVKM come from the germline V gene. The length of the CDR3 is 15 residues. The V and J ends lost 6 bases and 1 base, in that order; junction bases with no gene match: 6. CDR3 coding DNA: TGTGCCAGCAGCCCCGGGACAGCAAGCAATCAGCCCCAGCATTTT. This translates into CASSPGTASNQPQHF.

In this sample, this clone turned up a few times. This chain connects TRBV19 to TRBJ2-2, with D maybe TRBD1 (5 bases). V was trimmed by 6 bases and J by 1 base, leaving 12 bases between them. Looked up from germline, CDR1 is LNHDA and CDR2 is SQIVND (reference sequence). The CDR3 is 15 amino acids. In nucleotides, the CDR3 is TGTGCCAGTAGAATGGGGCCAGTGAACACCGGGGAGCTGTTTTTT. It yields the protein CASRMGPVNTGELFF. Using reference TRBV19 and TRBJ2-2 for the parts outside the CDR3, the full variable domain is DGGITQSPKYLFRKEGQNVTLSCEQNLNHDAMYWYRQDPGQGLRLIYYSQIVNDFQKGDIAEGYSVSREKKESFPLTVTSAQKNPTAFYLCASRMGPVNTGELFFGEGSRLTVL.

CDR3: CASRSYPGQGIQNTGELFF. The DNA of the CDR3 is TGTGCCAGCCGCTCCTACCCGGGACAGGGAATCCAGAACACCGGGGAGCTGTTTTTT. This chain links TRBV18 with TRBJ2-2, with 9 positions matching TRBD1. Germline CDR1 and CDR2: KGHSH and LQKENI. The CDR3 loop spans 19 amino acids. Trimming removed 8 bases from V and 1 base from J; junction bases left unmatched: 17.

This chain connects TRBV6-5 to TRBJ1-5, with 9 positions matching TRBD1. The CDR3 runs 15 residues. J lost 8 bases, V lost 4 bases, and 9 bases had no gene match. Germline lookup yields CDR1 MNHEY and CDR2 SVGAGI. The CDR3 spells CASSSPDRGDKPQHF. CDR3 DNA: TGTGCCAGCAGTTCCCCGGACAGGGGCGATAAGCCCCAGCATTTT.

With respect to this clone: The same CDR3 can be traced to other DNA sequences in this sample. This chain links TRBV18 with TRBJ2-7; TRBD1 matches at 9 bases. Trimming took 3 bases from V and 4 from J; bases not matched to a gene: 4. From germline, CDR1 is KGHSH and CDR2 LQKENI. The CDR3 spans 14 residues. The DNA for the CDR3 is TGTGCCAGCTCACCCCGACAGGGGGTATACGAGCAGTACGTC. Its protein is CASSPRQGVYEQYV.

V and J are TRBV12-3 or TRBV12-4 and TRBJ2-3; TRBD1 matches at 7 bases. Unmatched junction bases numbered 0, after V lost 5 bases and J lost 1 base. CDR3 length: 13 residues. The CDR3 sequence is CASSTGGTDTQYF. The CDR3 nucleotides are TGTGCCAGCAGTACAGGGGGCACAGATACGCAGTATTTT.

The gene calls are TRBV10-3 and TRBJ1-4; 11 nucleotides agree with TRBD1. CDR1 ENHRY and CDR2 SYGVKD come from the germline V gene. The CDR3 totals 18 residues. The V segment lost 10 bases and the J segment 1 base; nucleotides outside the gene matches: 14. CDR3 in amino acids: CATASWTGGFVTNEKLFF. CDR3 DNA: TGTGCCACCGCCTCCTGGACAGGGGGCTTCGTAACTAATGAAAAACTGTTTTTT.

The V call is TRBV28, the J call TRBJ2-2, with 9 bases aligning to TRBD1. CDR3 length: 15 residues. V dropped 9 bases and J dropped 3; count of bases not matched to a gene: 8. Germline assignment: CDR1 MDHEN and CDR2 SYDVKM. The CDR3, as DNA: TGTGCCAGTCGACGACAGGGGGGTTACACCGGGGAGCTGTTTTTT. Translation gives CASRRQGGYTGELFF. Using reference TRBV28 and TRBJ2-2 for the parts outside the CDR3, the full variable domain is DVKVTQSSRYLVKRTGEKVFLECVQDMDHENMFWYRQDPGLGLRLIYFSYDVKMKEKGDIPEGYSVSREKKERFSLILESASTNQTSMYLCASRRQGGYTGELFFGEGSRLTVL.